These T cell receptor beta chains were read from a single sample in a study of T cell responses to AZD1222 COVID-19 vaccine. TCRdb keeps only in-frame clones here, not all; method: immunoSEQ multiplex PCR. The sample holds tens of thousands of clones; around 80% are singletons and the top ten take approximately 4%. This specimen was peripheral blood, taken on day 0 of AZD1222 vaccination. Receptors originate from an adult in good health. Each CDR3 is given with its conserved first and last residue. The D gene is left open where the match is weak. Clone size is shown for a subset of rows, as once, few, many or a class of expanded clone.

-,-,TRBJ1-2,TRBV6-4,TGTGCCAGCAGTGACCTCTGGTCCGGTGACTCTCATGGCTACACCTTC,CASSDLWSGDSHGYTF
TRBD1,-,TRBJ1-3,TRBV4-1,TGCGCCAGCAGCCAAGAGACAGGGGGCGCGTTTGGAAACACCATATATTTT,CASSQETGGAFGNTIYF
-,-,TRBJ2-2,TRBV19,TGTGCCAGTAGAGAAACCGGGGAGCTGTTTTTT,CASRETGELFF
TRBD1,-,TRBJ2-1,TRBV18,TGTGCCAGCTCACCCGGACAGGGTCAAGGCAATGAGCAGTTCTTC,CASSPGQGQGNEQFF
-,-,TRBJ1-6,TRBV27,TGTGCCAGCAGTCTCAAACAGGGATCACCCCTCCACTTT,CASSLKQGSPLHF
-,-,TRBJ1-1,TRBV12-3/TRBV12-4,TGTGCCAGCAGTTTCTGGGAGACGACTGAAGCTTTCTTT,CASSFWETTEAFF
-,once,TRBJ1-6,TRBV30,TGTGCCTGGAGTGCCCCGGTGGGGCTTAGGGGTAATTCACCCCTCCACTTT,CAWSAPVGLRGNSPLHF
TRBD2,-,TRBJ2-1,TRBV7-2,TGTGCCAGCAGCTTAGGAGAAGGGACTAGCGGGGGGGCCGGGAATGAGCAGTTCTTC,CASSLGEGTSGGAGNEQFF
-,-,TRBJ2-2,TRBV6-1,TGTGCCAGCAGTGAATCTGTTAGGGGCCGAACCGGGGAGCTGTTTTTT,CASSESVRGRTGELFF
TRBD1,-,TRBJ2-5,TRBV5-4,TGTGCCAGCAGCTCCTTCGGACAGGGGGAGACCCAGTACTTC,CASSSFGQGETQYF
-,-,TRBJ1-5,TRBV30,TGTGCCTGGAGTCGGTCTAGCAATCAGCCCCAGCATTTT,CAWSRSSNQPQHF
-,-,TRBJ1-5,TRBV28,TGTGCCAGCCACACCGACCAAGGCGCGTTCAATCAGCCCCAGCATTTT,CASHTDQGAFNQPQHF
-,-,TRBJ1-2,TRBV6-6,TGTGCCAGCATGTTTCGGGGAGCTGAGAATGGCTACACCTTC,CASMFRGAENGYTF
-,once,TRBJ2-5,TRBV2,TGTGCCAGCAGATTCGGACTGGCAACGGAAGAGACCCAGTACTTC,CASRFGLATEETQYF
-,-,TRBJ2-7,TRBV21-1,TGTGCCAGCAGCAAAGGACAGGGAATAGCTACCTACGAGCAGTACTTC,CASSKGQGIATYEQYF
-,once,TRBJ1-1,TRBV6-5,TGTGCCATCAGGGAGGGGGGATCTGAAGCTTTCTTT,CAIREGGSEAFF
-,-,TRBJ1-6,TRBV7-2,TGTGCCAGCAGCTCCTTATTTAATTCACCCCTCCACTTT,CASSSLFNSPLHF
TRBD1,once,TRBJ1-2,TRBV7-2,TGTGCCAGCAGCTTCAAAGGGGGCGCCCCTGGCTACACCTTC,CASSFKGGAPGYTF
-,-,TRBJ2-3,TRBV28,TGTGCCAGCAGTCGACTGGACAGTTACACAGATACGCAGTATTTT,CASSRLDSYTDTQYF
-,-,TRBJ1-3,TRBV6-5,TGTGCCAGCAGTCAACGAACAGGGAAGAACACCATATATTTT,CASSQRTGKNTIYF
-,-,TRBJ2-7,TRBV4-2,TGTGCCAGCAGCCCGTCTCGCAGACCGGGACCAAATCTCCCTGGCCTCTACGAGCAGTACTTC,CASSPSRRPGPNLPGLYEQYF
-,-,TRBJ2-2,TRBV5-6,TGTGCCAGCAGAGGGTGGGAGAACACCGGGGAGCTGTTTTTT,CASRGWENTGELFF
TRBD1,-,TRBJ2-3,TRBV7-9,TGTGCCAGCAGTCCTCCCGGGACAGGGGCAGATACGCAGTATTTT,CASSPPGTGADTQYF
TRBD1,-,TRBJ2-7,TRBV11-2,TGTGCCAGCAGCTTAGATCTTGCAGGGGGCTACGAGCAGTACTTC,CASSLDLAGGYEQYF
-,-,TRBJ1-1,TRBV7-9,TGTGCCAGCAGCTTTGGCGGAACCTACACTGAAGCTTTCTTT,CASSFGGTYTEAFF
TRBD1,-,TRBJ2-6,TRBV13,TGTGCCACGGCGCTCGGACAGGGTTCGTATGGGGCCAACGTCCTGACTTTC,CATALGQGSYGANVLTF
-,-,TRBJ1-1,TRBV28,TGTGCCAGCAGTTTATGGAACGGGAACACTGAAGCTTTCTTT,CASSLWNGNTEAFF
-,once,TRBJ2-3,TRBV29-1,TGCAGCGTTGTCGCCCCGTATTTAGGGGGGGGCACAGATACGCAGTATTTT,CSVVAPYLGGGTDTQYF
-,-,TRBJ2-7,TRBV5-1,TGCGCCAGCAGCCCGACTACACCACCCTACGAGCAGTACTTC,CASSPTTPPYEQYF
-,-,TRBJ2-1,TRBV7-9,TGTGCCAGCAGCTTAAATCTGCTAGTTGCCTACAATGAGCAGTTCTTC,CASSLNLLVAYNEQFF
-,-,TRBJ2-2,TRBV4-2,TGTGCCAGCAGCCAAGAAAACGGCGCGAACACCGGGGAGCTGTTTTTT,CASSQENGANTGELFF
-,-,TRBJ1-3,TRBV5-1,TGCGCCAGCAGCTTGGTAGGCAGGATCTCTGGAAACACCATATATTTT,CASSLVGRISGNTIYF
-,-,TRBJ1-6,TRBV15,TGTGCCACCAGCATAGAGTTAGGGGTCGATAATTCACCCCTCCACTTT,CATSIELGVDNSPLHF
-,-,TRBJ1-1,TRBV3-1/TRBV3-2,TGTGCCAGCAGCCAAGAGGGGAGGGAGGGAGACACTGAAGCTTTCTTT,CASSQEGREGDTEAFF
TRBD1,once,TRBJ1-3,TRBV11-2,TGTGCCAGCAGCTTCAGGGGGATCTCTGGAAACACCATATATTTT,CASSFRGISGNTIYF
-,once,TRBJ2-7,TRBV4-2,TGTGCCAGCAGCCAATTTCAACAGGGAGGGTACGAGCAGTACTTC,CASSQFQQGGYEQYF
-,-,TRBJ1-5,TRBV19,TGTGCCAGCTCACTCCCAGGGATCAATCAGCCCCAGCATTTT,CASSLPGINQPQHF
TRBD1,-,TRBJ1-2,TRBV2,TGTGCCAGCTCGATCAGGGGGCTTGGCTACACCTTC,CASSIRGLGYTF
-,-,TRBJ1-2,TRBV12-5,TGTGCTAGTGGTTTAGGTGCGGATAACTATGGCTACACCTTC,CASGLGADNYGYTF
TRBD2,once,TRBJ2-1,TRBV29-1,TGCAGCGTGGGGACTAGCGACTGGCATGAGCAGTTCTTC,CSVGTSDWHEQFF
TRBD1,-,TRBJ1-1,TRBV10-2,TGCGCCAGCACCCAAAGGACAGGGGATCGGAGAAATACTGAAGCTTTCTTT,CASTQRTGDRRNTEAFF
-,-,TRBJ1-6,TRBV12-3/TRBV12-4,TGTGCCAGCAGTTTAACAGGGTACTCACCCCTCCACTTT,CASSLTGYSPLHF
-,-,TRBJ2-3,TRBV7-3,TGTGCCAGCAGCTTATTGCCGGGGCCAGATACGCAGTATTTT,CASSLLPGPDTQYF
-,-,TRBJ2-1,TRBV5-5,TGTGCCAGCAGCTGGGTTCCTGATTCGGATGAGCAGTTCTTC,CASSWVPDSDEQFF
TRBD1,-,TRBJ1-1,TRBV3-1/TRBV3-2,TGTGCCAGCAGCCAACTAGACAGGGGTTGGACTGAAGCTTTCTTT,CASSQLDRGWTEAFF
TRBD2,-,TRBJ2-7,TRBV18,TGTGCCAGCTCACCCACTAGCGGGAACCACGAGCAGTACTTC,CASSPTSGNHEQYF
TRBD1,few,TRBJ2-4,TRBV28,TGTGCCAGCAGTTTAAGGGACAGGGGTAACATTCAGTACTTC,CASSLRDRGNIQYF
-,-,TRBJ2-7,TRBV7-4,TGTGCCAGCAGCTTAGGCAGGGGAGGGTACGAGCAGTACTTC,CASSLGRGGYEQYF